The 8 T cell receptor beta chains presented below share a single source sample, sequenced in a study of identical twins. Using its own MiXCR run on the 5' RACE reads, TCRdb lists one record per CDR3 protein. The data show approximately 890,000 distinct CDR3 sequences, with about 12% seen just once and around 1.5% held by the top ten. These same data were also listed under a study on yellow fever vaccine responses in identical twins.

Sequenced sample: PBMCs. Receptor source: a woman aged 18-29 years in good health.

V and J are TRBV9 and TRBJ1-5; maybe TRBD1 (5 bases). Trimming pared 4 bases from V and 6 bases from J, leaving 17 bases between. There are 15 residues in the CDR3. The V gene's germline CDR1 is SGDLS and CDR2 YYNGEE. The DNA for the CDR3 is TGTGCCAGCAGCCCTAGCGAAGGGGCAGGTCAGCCCCAGCATTTT. Protein sequence: CASSPSEGAGQPQHF. Looking up the rest from reference TRBV9 and TRBJ1-5 gives the full variable domain: DSGVTQTPKHLITATGQRVTLRCSPRSGDLSVYWYQQSLDQGLQFLIQYYNGEERAKGNILERFSAQQFPDLHSELNLSSLELGDSALYFCASSPSEGAGQPQHFGDGTRLSIL.

This clonotype was counted a few times. The chain joins TRBV28 to TRBJ2-1; tentative D call: TRBD2 (5 bases). From germline, CDR1 is MDHEN and CDR2 SYDVKM. V was clipped by 3 bases and J by 7 bases, with 16 bases between them. The CDR3 runs 15 residues. In nucleotides, the CDR3 is TGTGCCAGCAGTTTCGGGCGGGCTCAGTTAAATGAGCAGTTCTTC. It specifies CASSFGRAQLNEQFF.

This clonotype was observed a handful of times. The chain couples TRBV7-3 to TRBJ2-3, with no clear D. Looked up from germline, CDR1 is SGHTA and CDR2 is FQGTGA. V dropped 2 bases and J dropped 6 bases, with 9 bases sitting between them. CDR3 length: 13 residues. The CDR3 nucleotides read TGTGCCAGCAGCTTATTCGGTAGCGATACGCAGTATTTT. Translated, it gives CASSLFGSDTQYF.

This clonotype was counted between two and nine times. The chain uses TRBV25-1 and TRBJ1-6, with TRBD1 matching over 7 bases. CDR1 MGHDK and CDR2 SYGVNS come from the germline V gene. This CDR3 has 15 amino acids. The ends lost 2 bases at V and 7 bases at J; junction bases unmatched: 5. This CDR3 is CASSEQGQRNSPLHF. The CDR3 nucleotides are TGTGCCAGCAGTGAACAGGGACAGAGAAATTCACCCCTCCACTTT. The full variable domain, its missing parts supplied by reference TRBV25-1 and TRBJ1-6, is EADIYQTPRYLVIGTGKKITLECSQTMGHDKMYWYQQDPGMELHLIHYSYGVNSTEKGDLSSESTVSRIRTEHFPLTLESARPSHTSQYLCASSEQGQRNSPLHFGNGTRLTVT.

This clonotype was seen ten or more times. This rearrangement joins TRBV5-1 to TRBJ2-1; 12 bases align to TRBD2. The germline V gene encodes CDR1 SGHRS and CDR2 YFSETQ. CDR3 length: 16 amino acids. V lost 3 bases and J lost 2; bases outside the gene matches: 3. For the CDR3, the DNA is TGCGCCAGCAGCTCCCGGACTAGCGGGGCCTACAATGAGCAGTTCTTC. Amino acid sequence: CASSSRTSGAYNEQFF. The full variable domain, with the rest looked up from reference TRBV5-1 and TRBJ2-1, is KAGVTQTPRYLIKTRGQQVTLSCSPISGHRSVSWYQQTPGQGLQFLFEYFSETQRNKGNFPGRFSGRQFSNSRSEMNVSTLELGDSALYLCASSSRTSGAYNEQFFGPGTRLTVL.

This clonotype showed up just a few times. The rearrangement joins TRBV11-2 to TRBJ2-1; unclear D gene. The CDR3 spans 16 residues. The germline V gene encodes CDR1 SGHAT and CDR2 FQNNGV. V gave up 1 base and J gave up 6 bases, with 16 bases separating them. The CDR3 region is CASSLGLGGILNEQFF. CDR3 bases: TGTGCCAGCAGCTTAGGGTTGGGCGGAATCCTCAATGAGCAGTTCTTC.

This clonotype was picked up many times. The chain links TRBV11-2 to TRBJ2-7; 11 nucleotides line up with TRBD2. Losses at the gene ends were 1 base for V and 5 bases for J; bases not matched to a gene: 7. CDR1 SGHAT and CDR2 FQNNGV come from the germline V gene. The CDR3 contains 16 residues. The CDR3 loop is CASSLAPSGRLNEQYF. The CDR3 coding sequence is TGTGCCAGCAGCTTAGCGCCTAGCGGGAGGTTGAACGAGCAGTACTTC.

This chain uses TRBV11-2 with TRBJ2-3; 9 nucleotides match TRBD2. V lost 2 bases and J lost 2; bases outside the gene matches: 14. The CDR3 contains 19 residues. The germline CDR1 and CDR2 sequences are SGHAT and FQNNGV. CDR3 nucleotide sequence: TGTGCCAGCAGCTTACCCTTCGGAGCGGGGGGACTCAACACAGATACGCAGTATTTT. Translation: CASSLPFGAGGLNTDTQYF.